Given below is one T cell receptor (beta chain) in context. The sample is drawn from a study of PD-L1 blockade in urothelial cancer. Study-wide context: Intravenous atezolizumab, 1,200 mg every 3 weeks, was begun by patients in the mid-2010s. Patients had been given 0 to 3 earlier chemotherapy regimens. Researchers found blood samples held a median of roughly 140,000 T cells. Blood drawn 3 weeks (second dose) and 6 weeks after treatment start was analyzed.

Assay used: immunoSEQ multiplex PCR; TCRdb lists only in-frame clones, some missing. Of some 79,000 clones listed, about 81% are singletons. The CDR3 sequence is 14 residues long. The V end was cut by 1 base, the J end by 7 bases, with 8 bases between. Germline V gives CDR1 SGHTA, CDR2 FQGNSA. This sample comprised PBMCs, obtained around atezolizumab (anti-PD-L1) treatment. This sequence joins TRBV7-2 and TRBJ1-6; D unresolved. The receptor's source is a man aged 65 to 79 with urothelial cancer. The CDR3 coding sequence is TGTGCCAGCAGCTTAGGCGGCTCAAATTCACCCCTCCACTTT. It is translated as CASSLGGSNSPLHF.